A single sample is the source of the 18 T cell receptor beta chains below, sequenced in a study of cytomegalovirus exposure and HLA in healthy donors. Primers for the PCR totalled 60 Vbeta and 13 Jbeta. Clones were read by immunoSEQ multiplex PCR, and TCRdb kept only the in-frame ones, dropping some. The sample has 100,000 to 150,000 clones; under 80% are singletons. Sequencing input: PBMCs. Receptors originate from a man aged 40-49 years in good health and CMV-seropositive.

The chain couples TRBV6-4 to TRBJ2-7, with 7 positions matching TRBD1. Germline loops: CDR1 MRHNA, CDR2 SNTAGT. The CDR3 sequence is 12 residues long. V gave up 3 bases and J gave up 5 bases; unmatched junction bases: 1. CDR3 protein: CASSEQGNEQYF. The CDR3 DNA reads TGTGCCAGCAGTGAACAGGGGAACGAGCAGTACTTC.

The V call is TRBV6-6, the J call TRBJ2-3; 7 positions match TRBD1. After removal of 2 bases from V and 5 bases from J, the junction contained 7 bases not matched to a gene. This CDR3 contains 15 residues. CDR1 and CDR2 from the germline V gene are MNHNY and SVGAGI (reference sequence). The chain's CDR3 is CASSYPLGQLDTQYF. CDR3 DNA sequence: TGTGCCAGCAGTTACCCCCTGGGACAGCTAGATACGCAGTATTTT.

V and J are TRBV6-5 and TRBJ2-7; D might be TRBD1 (6 bases). From germline, CDR1 is MNHEY and CDR2 SVGAGI. The CDR3 is 14 residues long. Trimming removed 5 bases from V and 3 bases from J, with 14 bases in between. For the CDR3, the DNA is TGTGCCAGCAGTCGCCTAGGGGGAGTCTACGAGCAGTACTTC. It encodes CASSRLGGVYEQYF.

The chain carries TRBV5-1 and TRBJ2-1; TRBD2 matches at 15 bases. The V and J ends lost 4 bases and 3 bases, in that order; junction bases with no gene match: 14. Germline-derived CDR1 and CDR2 are SGHRS and YFSETQ. The CDR3 totals 20 residues. The CDR3 protein is CASSPTWTSGRASYYNEQFF. The CDR3 nucleotides are TGCGCCAGCAGCCCTACCTGGACTAGCGGGAGGGCCAGCTACTACAATGAGCAGTTCTTC.

V usage is TRBV19 and J usage is TRBJ2-7; TRBD2 might be the D (6 bases). Per germline, CDR1 LNHDA and CDR2 SQIVND (reference sequence). V was cut by 1 base and J by 5 bases, with 6 bases left in between. This CDR3 spans 12 amino acids. The CDR3 here is CASSIAGDEQYF. The CDR3 DNA follows: TGTGCCAGTAGTATAGCGGGGGACGAGCAGTACTTC.

This clone was observed a handful of times. This chain connects TRBV15 to TRBJ2-6, with 7 bases fitting TRBD2. The CDR3 is 17 residues long. V shed 3 bases, J shed 0 bases, and the junction held 5 bases outside the gene matches. The germline gives CDR1 LNHNV, CDR2 YYDKDF (reference sequence). CDR3 DNA sequence: TGTGCCACCAGCAGGGGAGGGTTTGGCTCTGGGGCCAACGTCCTGACTTTC. This encodes CATSRGGFGSGANVLTF. Full variable domain (remainder filled in from reference TRBV15 and TRBJ2-6): DAMVIQNPRYQVTQFGKPVTLSCSQTLNHNVMYWYQQKSSQAPKLLFHYYDKDFNNEADTPDNFQSRRPNTSFCFLDIRSPGLGDTAMYLCATSRGGFGSGANVLTFGAGSRLTVL.

The rearrangement joins TRBV10-1 to TRBJ2-5, with TRBD2 identical over 8 bases. The J call is uncertain, as TRBJ2-7 better fits the DNA end. There are 15 residues in the CDR3. Germline V gene lookup returns CDR1 WNHNN and CDR2 SYGVQD (reference sequence). The CDR3 DNA sequence: TGCGCCAGCAGTGAGAGGGTAGCGGGGCTTTACGAGCAGTACTTC. Encoded protein: CASSERVAGLYEQYF.

The chain joins TRBV27 to TRBJ2-3; 10 bases align to TRBD2. Germline CDR1 and CDR2: MNHEY and SMNVEV (reference sequence). J lost 5 bases, V lost 3 bases, and 8 bases had no gene match. This CDR3 has 16 amino acids. The CDR3 DNA sequence: TGTGCCAGCAGTTTGTGGCTAGCGGGAGAAAAAGATACGCAGTATTTT. Its protein is CASSLWLAGEKDTQYF.

This chain joins TRBV13 and TRBJ2-4; the match to TRBD2 covers 9 bases. Germline V lookup: CDR1 PRHDT, CDR2 FYEKMQ (reference sequence). J lost 1 base, V lost 5 bases, and 9 bases had no gene match. This CDR3 region has 17 residues. CDR3 nucleotide sequence: TGTGCCAGCAGCCAGGGGACTAGCAGAGCCGCCAAAAACATTCAGTACTTC. This encodes CASSQGTSRAAKNIQYF. Based on the CDR3 plus reference TRBV13 and TRBJ2-4, the full variable domain is AAGVIQSPRHLIKEKRETATLKCYPIPRHDTVYWYQQGPGQDPQFLISFYEKMQSDKGSIPDRFSAQQFSDYHSELNMSSLELGDSALYFCASSQGTSRAAKNIQYFGAGTRLSVL.

The chain is built from TRBV11-2 and TRBJ2-6; 16 nucleotides line up with TRBD2. The CDR3 spans 19 residues. With V trimmed by 5 bases and J by 1 base, 5 bases remained unmatched. CDR1 and CDR2 from the germline V gene are SGHAT and FQNNGV. The CDR3 is CASSIPGLAGGSGANVLTF. CDR3 sequence (DNA): TGTGCCAGCAGCATACCGGGACTAGCGGGGGGGTCTGGGGCCAACGTCCTGACTTTC.

V usage is TRBV2 and J usage is TRBJ2-1; 15 nucleotides align to TRBD2. Germline V CDR1 and CDR2: SNHLY, FYNNEI. The CDR3 contains 16 residues. V lost 9 bases, J lost 4 bases, and 7 bases stayed unmatched. Written as DNA, the CDR3 is TGTGCCAGTGGACTAGCGGGAGGGCCTGGGTACAATGAGCAGTTCTTC. The encoded protein is CASGLAGGPGYNEQFF.

This sequence joins TRBV10-2 and TRBJ2-7; the match to TRBD2 covers 7 bases. CDR3 length: 17 amino acids. The germline V gene has CDR1 WSHSY and CDR2 SAAADI. The trim removed 4 bases at V and 2 bases at J, leaving 14 bases unmatched. CDR3 amino acids: CASSVPRREGPPYEQYF. The CDR3 DNA reads TGCGCCAGCAGTGTCCCGAGGAGGGAGGGGCCCCCCTACGAGCAGTACTTC.

This clone was seen only a few times. V is TRBV5-1 and J is TRBJ1-1; no firm D call. Germline lookup yields CDR1 SGHRS and CDR2 YFSETQ. The V and J ends lost 4 bases and 5 bases respectively, with 12 bases between them. The CDR3 sequence is 13 residues long. The CDR3, as DNA: TGCGCCAGCAGCCGGGTAGGAGGAACTGAAGCTTTCTTT. Translation gives CASSRVGGTEAFF. Full variable domain (remainder filled in from reference TRBV5-1 and TRBJ1-1): KAGVTQTPRYLIKTRGQQVTLSCSPISGHRSVSWYQQTPGQGLQFLFEYFSETQRNKGNFPGRFSGRQFSNSRSEMNVSTLELGDSALYLCASSRVGGTEAFFGQGTRLTVV.

V gene TRBV7-2 combines with J gene TRBJ2-7, with a weak D call TRBD1 (5 bases). V lost 1 base and J lost 7, with 17 bases in between. Germline V lookup: CDR1 SGHTA, CDR2 FQGNSA. There are 15 residues in the CDR3. CDR3 nucleotide sequence: TGTGCCAGCAGCTTAGACAGCCAGGGATTCGGGGAGCAGTACTTC. Amino acids: CASSLDSQGFGEQYF.

The J gene is TRBJ2-2, the V gene TRBV7-7; D perhaps matches TRBD1 (6 bases). The CDR3 length is 16 residues. The V gene's germline CDR1 is SSHAT and CDR2 FNYEAQ (reference sequence). Between the trimmed V and J ends, which lost 1 base and 4 bases, there was a span of 13 bases. CDR3: CASSLEAGAATGELFF. The CDR3 coding sequence is TGTGCCAGCAGCTTAGAGGCAGGGGCAGCCACCGGGGAGCTGTTTTTT. The full variable domain, rest sourced from reference TRBV7-7 and TRBJ2-2, is GAGVSQSPRYKVTKRGQDVTLRCDPISSHATLYWYQQALGQGPEFLTYFNYEAQPDKSGLPSDRFSAERPEGSISTLTIQRTEQRDSAMYRCASSLEAGAATGELFFGEGSRLTVL.

The CDR3 spells CASTPPSGGFYEQYF. CDR3 coding DNA: TGTGCCAGCACCCCCCCCAGCGGTGGATTCTACGAGCAGTACTTC. This sequence joins TRBV7-8 and TRBJ2-7; possibly TRBD2 for D (5 bases). The V end lost 7 bases, the J end lost 3 bases, and 19 bases lay between the germline ends. The CDR3 is made up of 15 amino acids. From germline, CDR1 is SGHVS and CDR2 FQNEAQ.

V usage is TRBV5-1 and J usage is TRBJ2-7; 8 bases fit TRBD1. The CDR3 contains 13 residues. V shed 4 bases and J 4 bases; nucleotides not matched to a gene: 4. Germline-derived CDR1 and CDR2 are SGHRS and YFSETQ. The CDR3 sequence is CASSRQGRYEQYF. CDR3 bases: TGCGCCAGCAGCAGACAGGGGCGGTACGAGCAGTACTTC.

The V gene is TRBV10-3, the J gene TRBJ1-1; D is undetermined. There are 13 residues in the CDR3. The germline gives CDR1 ENHRY, CDR2 SYGVKD. The V end lost 5 bases, the J end lost 8 bases, and 15 bases lay between the germline ends. The CDR3 nucleotides are TGTGCCATCAGTCGGGCCTCTGGGGAGGAAGCTTTCTTT. This translates into CAISRASGEEAFF.